This T cell receptor beta chain derives from a study of shared clonotypes between healthy human individuals. Clones were read by immunoSEQ multiplex PCR, and TCRdb kept only the in-frame ones, dropping some. The sample has 2 million or so clones; roughly 94% are singletons. The CDR3 length is 18 residues. The receptor was derived from a man between 18 and 35 years old in good health. The sample taken for sequencing was naive CD4+ T cells sorted from blood. Subset in this sample: CD45RA+ positively selected. V gene TRBV21-1 combines with J gene TRBJ1-4; the D call of TRBD1 is as the table states it, not checked on the DNA. TRBV21-1 is labeled a pseudogene. The CDR3 nucleotides read TGTGCCAGCAGCAAAGCAGGGGCCGACAGGTCCCCTAATGAAAAACTGTTTTTT. Its translation is CASSKAGADRSPNEKLFF.